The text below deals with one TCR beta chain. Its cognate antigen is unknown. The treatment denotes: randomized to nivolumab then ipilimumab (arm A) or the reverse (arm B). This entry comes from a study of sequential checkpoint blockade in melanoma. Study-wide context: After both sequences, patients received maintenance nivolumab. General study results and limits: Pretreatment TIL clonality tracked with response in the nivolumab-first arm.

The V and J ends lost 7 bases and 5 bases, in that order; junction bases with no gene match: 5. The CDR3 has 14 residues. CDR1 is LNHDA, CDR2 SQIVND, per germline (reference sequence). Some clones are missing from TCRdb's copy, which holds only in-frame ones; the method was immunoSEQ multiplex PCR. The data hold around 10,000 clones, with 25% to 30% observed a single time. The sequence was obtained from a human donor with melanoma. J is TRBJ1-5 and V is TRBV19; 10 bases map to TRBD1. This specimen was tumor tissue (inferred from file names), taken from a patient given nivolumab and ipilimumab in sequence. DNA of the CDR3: TGTGCCAGTACCACGACAGGGGGCTATCAGCCCCAGCATTTT. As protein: CASTTTGGYQPQHF.